These 12 T cell receptor beta chains originate from one sample sequenced in a study of OX40 agonist ivuxolimab in advanced cancers. The library came from the immunoSEQ multiplex PCR assay. As stored in TCRdb, this immuneACCESS dataset retains in-frame rearrangements with V and J assigned. A fraction of the clones does not appear; measured against another copy, unresolved V genes explain less than half of the discrepancy, and the remainder lacks a known reason. The sample includes over 25,000 clones, with roughly four fifths observed a single time. The ten biggest clones cover about an eighth of the sample. This specimen consisted of CD4+ or CD8+ T cells sorted from blood, obtained in a trial of the OX40 agonist ivuxolimab. These receptors originate from an adult with an advanced solid tumor such as melanoma, head and neck, liver or kidney cancer.

J is TRBJ1-1 and V is TRBV5-1, with 7 bases identical to TRBD1. The CDR3 loop spans 14 amino acids. The trim removed 0 bases at V and 4 bases at J, leaving 3 bases unmatched. Germline V lookup: CDR1 SGHRS, CDR2 YFSETQ. CDR3 amino acids: CASSLDTGATEAFF. CDR3 DNA sequence: TGCGCCAGCAGCTTGGATACAGGGGCCACTGAAGCTTTCTTT.

Points on this clone: One end of the junction does not line up with germline, which may come from a read error. This sequence joins TRBV12-5 and TRBJ2-1, with TRBD1 matching over 9 bases. CDR3 length: 15 amino acids. Germline V gene lookup returns CDR1 LGHNT and CDR2 FRNRAP. The CDR3 loop is CASALKGQGSNEQFF. For the CDR3, the DNA is TGTGCTAGTGCTTTGAAGGGACAGGGTTCCAATGAGCAGTTCTTC.

By share, this clone ranks as medium-sized. This chain links TRBV29-1 with TRBJ2-2; no clear D. Trimming stripped 4 bases from V and 5 bases from J, with 11 bases between. This CDR3 region has 13 residues. Germline V CDR1 and CDR2: SQVTM, ANQGSEA. CDR3 sequence reads: CSVGSTGTGELFF. The DNA of the CDR3 is TGCAGCGTTGGCTCAACCGGGACCGGGGAGCTGTTTTTT.

The chain links TRBV4-2 to TRBJ2-7, with D possibly matching TRBD1 (6 bases). The V gene lost 3 bases and the J gene lost 0 bases, with 12 bases spanning the gap. The CDR3 loop spans 15 amino acids. The V gene's germline CDR1 is LGHNA and CDR2 YNFKEQ. The DNA of the CDR3 is TGTGCCAGCAGCCATGAACAGGGTAGCTCCTACGAGCAGTACTTC. The encoded protein is CASSHEQGSSYEQYF.

The chain is built from TRBV18 and TRBJ2-5, with TRBD2 identical over 8 bases. J lost 3 bases, V lost 6 bases, and 3 bases had no gene match. Per the germline V gene, CDR1 is KGHSH and CDR2 is LQKENI. The CDR3 consists of 13 residues. This CDR3 reads CASSLAGKETQYF. CDR3 nucleotide sequence: TGTGCCAGCTCCCTAGCGGGTAAAGAGACCCAGTACTTC.

This chain uses TRBV4-1 with TRBJ2-2; D is unclear. The V gene's germline CDR1 is MGHRA and CDR2 YSYEKL. V lost 4 bases, J lost 6 bases, and 18 bases lay in between. The CDR3 sequence is 16 residues long. The CDR3 DNA reads as TGCGCCAGCAGCCCGGTGGATATGGGATTTCCCGGGGAGCTGTTTTTT. Translation: CASSPVDMGFPGELFF.

As concerns this clone: This sequence is one base from a far larger clone and is likely a read error. Within the sample, other DNA sequences also encode this same CDR3. This chain joins TRBV7-9 and TRBJ1-5, with 7 bases that match TRBD1. Germline values: CDR1 SEHNR, CDR2 FQNEAQ (reference sequence). V trimming: 6 bases; J trimming: 3 bases; junction bases outside the gene matches: 8. This CDR3 spans 15 amino acids. DNA for the CDR3: TGTGCCAGCAGGGAGGGGGCGGGGGTCAATCAGCCCCAGCATTTT. It is translated as CASREGAGVNQPQHF.

The rearrangement uses TRBV5-1 and TRBJ2-5; 9 bases match TRBD1. V lost 4 bases to trimming and J lost 1 base; unmatched junction nucleotides: 8. From germline, CDR1 is SGHRS and CDR2 YFSETQ. The CDR3 runs 16 residues. In nucleotides, the CDR3 is TGCGCCAGCAGCCCGAAAGGGACAGGGTCCCAAGAGACCCAGTACTTC. Translation: CASSPKGTGSQETQYF.

V gene TRBV10-2 combines with J gene TRBJ2-1; a possible D gene is TRBD2 (7 bases). V was shortened by 5 bases and J by 5 bases, with 16 bases between the two germline ends. Germline CDR1 WSHSY, CDR2 SAAADI. The CDR3 has 15 amino acids. The CDR3 bases are TGCGCCAGCAGTCGGGGGGCTAGCGTGAACAATGAGCAGTTCTTC. Its protein is CASSRGASVNNEQFF.

The gene calls are TRBV2 and TRBJ1-5; D unresolved. V lost 2 bases, J lost 2 bases, and 10 bases lay in between. The CDR3 is made up of 15 amino acids. The germline V gene encodes CDR1 SNHLY and CDR2 FYNNEI. CDR3 in DNA: TGTGCCAGCAGTGAATCGGAAGAGGGCAATCAGCCCCAGCATTTT. This sequence encodes CASSESEEGNQPQHF.

This chain connects TRBV4-1 to TRBJ2-7; D unclear. CDR1 MGHRA and CDR2 YSYEKL come from the germline V gene. V was shortened by 1 base and J by 0 bases, with 7 bases between the two germline ends. The CDR3 contains 14 residues. CDR3 sequence reads: CASSQGLLSYEQYF. For the CDR3, the DNA is TGCGCCAGCAGCCAAGGACTTCTCTCCTACGAGCAGTACTTC.

The V call is TRBV4-2, the J call TRBJ2-1; 9 bases line up with TRBD1. Trimming removed 2 bases from V and 7 bases from J; junction bases left unmatched: 3. Germline loops: CDR1 LGHNA, CDR2 YNFKEQ. The CDR3 spans 14 residues. The DNA for the CDR3 is TGTGCCAGCAGCCAAAAGGACAGGGGAAATGAGCAGTTCTTC. Translating gives CASSQKDRGNEQFF.